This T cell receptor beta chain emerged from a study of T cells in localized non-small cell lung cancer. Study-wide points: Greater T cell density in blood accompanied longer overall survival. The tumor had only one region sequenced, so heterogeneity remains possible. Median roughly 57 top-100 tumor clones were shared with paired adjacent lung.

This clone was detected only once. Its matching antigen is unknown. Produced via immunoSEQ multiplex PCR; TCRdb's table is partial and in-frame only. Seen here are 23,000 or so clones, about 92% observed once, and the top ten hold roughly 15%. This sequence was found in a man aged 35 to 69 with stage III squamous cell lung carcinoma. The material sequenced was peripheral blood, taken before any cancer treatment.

CDR3 DNA: TGTGCCAGCTCACTCTCGGGACAGGGGACCTACGGAAACACCATATATTTT. This sequence encodes CASSLSGQGTYGNTIYF. The chain has TRBV18 and TRBJ1-3, with 10 bases fitting TRBD1. Germline V CDR1 and CDR2: KGHSH, LQKENI. The CDR3 runs to 17 residues. Trimming took 4 bases from V and 4 from J; bases not matched to a gene: 10. Supplemented by reference TRBV18 and TRBJ1-3, the full variable domain reads NAGVMQNPRHLVRRRGQEARLRCSPMKGHSHVYWYRQLPEEGLKFMVYLQKENIIDESGMPKERFSAEFPKEGPSILRIQQVVRGDSAAYFCASSLSGQGTYGNTIYFGEGSWLTVV.